These 26 T cell receptor beta chains share one sample of origin, sequenced in a study of CD8+CD57+ T cells in acquired aplastic anemia. For sequencing, patients were chosen who had shown expansion of CD8+CD57+ cells by flow cytometry. Genomic DNA, serving as template, underwent TCR beta VDJ and CDR3 profiling. MiXCR was run by TCRdb on the reads, yielding one entry per CDR3 protein. The sample includes approximately 58,000 distinct CDR3 sequences, roughly three fifths of them seen just once. Sequencing was carried out using sorted CD4+, CD8+, or CD8+CD57+ T cells (not recorded which) from PBMCs. The source is a human donor with aplastic anemia.

This clonotype was counted many times. The V and J genes are TRBV9 and TRBJ2-1; D not certain. V was shortened by 0 bases and J by 0 bases, with 10 bases between the two germline ends. CDR3 length: 16 residues. The germline V gene encodes CDR1 SGDLS and CDR2 YYNGEE. CDR3 sequence (DNA): TGTGCCAGCAGCGTAGAGCTCGTCAGCTCCTACAATGAGCAGTTCTTC. It codes for CASSVELVSSYNEQFF.

This CDR3 is CASSFEDRGYGYTF. The DNA for the CDR3 is TGTGCCAGCAGCTTCGAGGACAGGGGCTATGGCTACACCTTC. V gene TRBV5-4 combines with J gene TRBJ1-2, with 9 bases lining up with TRBD1. This CDR3 comprises 14 residues. Trimming at V came to 2 bases and at J to 4 bases, leaving 3 bases not matched to a gene. Germline V gene sequence: CDR1 SGHNT, CDR2 YYREEE (reference sequence).

The chain has TRBV25-1 and TRBJ2-7, with a possible D match to TRBD2 (5 bases). The CDR3 covers 13 residues. Germline V gene sequence: CDR1 MGHDK, CDR2 SYGVNS. Trimming stripped 5 bases from V and 6 bases from J, with 14 bases between. CDR3 region: CASSRAAGLEQYF. CDR3 sequence (DNA): TGTGCCAGCAGTAGAGCGGCCGGTCTCGAGCAGTACTTC.

This clonotype occurred a few times. CDR3 protein: CAILDADFGNTIYF. CDR3 nucleotide sequence: TGTGCCATTCTGGACGCGGACTTTGGAAACACCATATATTTT. The V and J genes are TRBV10-3 and TRBJ1-3; D remains ambiguous. The CDR3 runs 14 residues. Germline loops: CDR1 ENHRY, CDR2 SYGVKD. Deletions cut 9 bases from V and 3 bases from J, with 15 bases between.

This clonotype has more than one count but fewer than ten. V usage is TRBV15 and J usage is TRBJ2-7; D uncertain. The germline V and J ends were trimmed by 0 bases and 3 bases, with 6 bases remaining between them. This CDR3 comprises 13 residues. In germline, CDR1 is LNHNV, CDR2 YYDKDF (reference sequence). CDR3 nucleotides: TGTGCCACCAGCAGAGATATCGGCTACGAGCAGTACTTC. Translation: CATSRDIGYEQYF.

V usage is TRBV29-1 and J usage is TRBJ2-7; 10 bases align to TRBD1. The germline V gene encodes CDR1 SQVTM and CDR2 ANQGSEA. J gave up 2 bases and V 5 bases, and 6 bases lay outside the gene matches. This CDR3 contains 14 residues. The CDR3: CSVRFGQGAYEQYF. The CDR3, as DNA: TGCAGCGTTCGTTTTGGACAGGGGGCCTACGAGCAGTACTTC.

This clonotype has only a few counts. The chain recombines TRBV19 with TRBJ2-1; D is uncertain. The V gene lost 5 bases and the J gene lost 1 base, with 3 bases spanning the gap. From germline, CDR1 is LNHDA and CDR2 SQIVND (reference sequence). The CDR3 length is 12 residues. The CDR3 DNA reads TGTGCCAGTAGTGTGTCCTACAATGAGCAGTTCTTC. Amino acids: CASSVSYNEQFF. The full variable domain, in which reference TRBV19 and TRBJ2-1 provide the parts outside the CDR3, is DGGITQSPKYLFRKEGQNVTLSCEQNLNHDAMYWYRQDPGQGLRLIYYSQIVNDFQKGDIAEGYSVSREKKESFPLTVTSAQKNPTAFYLCASSVSYNEQFFGPGTRLTVL.

The chain uses TRBV7-6 and TRBJ2-5, with D tentatively TRBD1 or TRBD2 (6 bases each). The V gene's germline CDR1 is SGHVS and CDR2 FNYEAQ. The CDR3 loop spans 13 amino acids. Trimming cost V 3 bases and J 5 bases, with 10 bases left between them. The CDR3 DNA is TGTGCCAGCAGCTTCGGGGGCGGGGAGACCCAGTACTTC. It yields the protein CASSFGGGETQYF. The entire variable domain, with the rest obtained from reference TRBV7-6 and TRBJ2-5, is as follows: GAGVSQSPRYKVTKRGQDVALRCDPISGHVSLYWYRQALGQGPEFLTYFNYEAQQDKSGLPNDRFSAERPEGSISTLTIQRTEQRDSAMYRCASSFGGGETQYFGPGTRLLVL.

The chain uses TRBV7-2 and TRBJ1-6; D might be TRBD1 (5 bases). CDR3 length equals 14 residues. Per the germline V gene, CDR1 is SGHTA and CDR2 is FQGNSA. V was shortened by 2 bases and J by 8 bases, with 10 bases between the two germline ends. In nucleotides, the CDR3 is TGTGCCAGCAGCTTAACAGGTCCCTATTCACCCCTCCACTTT. Its translation is CASSLTGPYSPLHF.

This clonotype showed up many times. This chain connects TRBV9 to TRBJ1-2; TRBD1 matches 9 bases. The CDR3 sequence is 15 residues long. From germline, CDR1 is SGDLS and CDR2 YYNGEE. J lost 2 bases, V lost 2 bases, and 4 bases had no gene match. The CDR3 bases are TGTGCCAGCAGCGTCCGGGACAGGGTGAACTATGGCTACACCTTC. Residues: CASSVRDRVNYGYTF.

The V and J genes are TRBV29-1 and TRBJ2-1; TRBD2 aligns across 7 bases. CDR3 size: 12 residues. V was clipped by 3 bases and J by 7 bases; unmatched bases: 3. CDR1 and CDR2 (germline): SQVTM, ANQGSEA. CDR3: CSVDGGGNEQFF. The CDR3 DNA reads as TGCAGCGTTGATGGGGGGGGGAATGAGCAGTTCTTC.

V is TRBV19 and J is TRBJ2-7, with 11 bases identical to TRBD1. V lost 4 bases to trimming and J lost 4 bases; unmatched junction nucleotides: 6. Germline V lookup: CDR1 LNHDA, CDR2 SQIVND (reference sequence). This CDR3 contains 15 residues. CDR3 in DNA: TGTGCCAGTAGTACCGGACAGGGGGCCTCTTACGAGCAGTACTTC. Amino acids: CASSTGQGASYEQYF.

This sequence joins TRBV6-6 and TRBJ1-6; the match to TRBD1 covers 7 bases. CDR3 length equals 14 residues. CDR1 is MNHNY, CDR2 SVGAGI, per germline (reference sequence). Trimming took 7 bases from V and 7 from J; bases not matched to a gene: 7. CDR3 residues: CASIQGTENSPLHF. DNA for the CDR3: TGTGCCAGCATCCAGGGGACAGAGAATTCACCCCTCCACTTT.

As regards this clonotype: This may stem from a read error, because a much larger clone lies one nucleotide away. The chain uses TRBV10-3 and TRBJ2-3; TRBD1 matches 9 bases. Germline-derived CDR1 and CDR2 are ENHRY and SYGVKD. The CDR3 spans 15 residues. Trimming took 3 bases from V and 5 from J; bases not matched to a gene: 6. The CDR3 DNA sequence: TGTGCCATCAGTGAACCGACAGGGGGAAGAGATACGCAGTATTTT. It translates to CAISEPTGGRDTQYF.

This sequence joins TRBV9 and TRBJ2-7; TRBD1 might be the D (5 bases). The V gene's germline CDR1 is SGDLS and CDR2 YYNGEE. There are 14 residues in the CDR3. V shed 0 bases and J shed 7 bases, with 14 bases lying between them. The CDR3 DNA follows: TGTGCCAGCAGCGTAGATCCCAGGGTGGGTGAGCAGTACTTC. Its translation is CASSVDPRVGEQYF.

Many counts were recorded for this clonotype. The genes are TRBV28 and TRBJ2-7; D may match TRBD1 or TRBD2 (5 bases each). Per the germline V gene, CDR1 is MDHEN and CDR2 is SYDVKM. This CDR3 has 14 residues. V shed 3 bases and J shed 2 bases, with 11 bases lying between them. The CDR3 region is CASSFGAGPYEQYF. As DNA, the CDR3 is TGTGCCAGCAGTTTCGGGGCAGGGCCCTACGAGCAGTACTTC. Together with reference TRBV28 and TRBJ2-7, the CDR3 gives the full variable domain: DVKVTQSSRYLVKRTGEKVFLECVQDMDHENMFWYRQDPGLGLRLIYFSYDVKMKEKGDIPEGYSVSREKKERFSLILESASTNQTSMYLCASSFGAGPYEQYFGPGTRLTVT.

This clonotype was detected only once. The chain links TRBV3-1 to TRBJ1-1; 10 bases are a match to TRBD1. V lost 5 bases to trimming and J lost 12 bases; unmatched junction nucleotides: 9. Germline V CDR1 and CDR2: LGHDT, YNNKEL (reference sequence). CDR3 size: 13 residues. For the CDR3, the DNA is TGTGCCAGCAGCATGGGACAGGGGACGAATTCTTTCTTT. Translation: CASSMGQGTNSFF.

About this clonotype: At one end the junction does not follow the germline gene, possibly because of a read error. The chain uses TRBV5-5 and TRBJ2-7; D assignment may be TRBD1 or TRBD2 (7 bases each). The CDR3 extends over 14 amino acids. Per the germline V gene, CDR1 is SGHKS and CDR2 is YYEKEE (reference sequence). As DNA, the CDR3 is TGCGCCAGCAGCCAAGCGGGACAGTCCTACGAGCAGTACTTC. Its protein is CASSQAGQSYEQYF.

Concerning this clonotype itself: Since a much larger clone is just one base distant, this may be a read error. The J gene is TRBJ2-2, the V gene TRBV6-1; D is perhaps TRBD2 (6 bases). The CDR3 is 12 residues long. The V end was cut by 7 bases, the J end by 7 bases, with 10 bases between. Germline CDR1 and CDR2: MNHNS and SASEGT. CDR3 coding DNA: TGTGCCAGCAAGGAGGGGCTCGGGGAGCTGTTTTTT. Translated, it gives CASKEGLGELFF.

The chain carries TRBV4-1 and TRBJ2-7, with 7 bases aligning to TRBD2. Germline V gives CDR1 MGHRA, CDR2 YSYEKL. CDR3 length: 15 amino acids. V shed 0 bases and J 2 bases; nucleotides not matched to a gene: 4. The CDR3 is CASSQELAETYEQYF. The CDR3 DNA reads as TGCGCCAGCAGCCAAGAGCTAGCGGAAACCTACGAGCAGTACTTC.

The gene calls are TRBV5-4 and TRBJ2-1; possibly TRBD1 for D (5 bases). Germline V gives CDR1 SGHNT, CDR2 YYREEE (reference sequence). This CDR3 spans 13 amino acids. V was pared by 5 bases and J by 7 bases, with 13 bases between. This CDR3 is CASRTARRNEQFF. As DNA, the CDR3 is TGTGCCAGCAGGACAGCGAGGAGAAATGAGCAGTTCTTC.

V is TRBV20-1 and J is TRBJ1-2, with D possibly matching TRBD1 (6 bases). Germline V CDR1 and CDR2: DFQATT, SNEGSKA (reference sequence). CDR3 length equals 15 residues. Deletions cut 1 base from V and 1 base from J, with 13 bases between. DNA for the CDR3: TGCAGTGCTAGAGCGGAGGACAGCCTTAACTATGGCTACACCTTC. Translating gives CSARAEDSLNYGYTF.

This sequence joins TRBV15 and TRBJ2-2; no definite D call. Per germline, CDR1 LNHNV and CDR2 YYDKDF (reference sequence). The CDR3 spans 13 residues. V dropped 9 bases and J dropped 6 bases, with 14 bases sitting between them. The CDR3 loop is CATGKGFSGELFF. Written as DNA, the CDR3 is TGTGCCACAGGAAAAGGGTTCTCCGGGGAGCTGTTTTTT.

The chain has TRBV11-2 and TRBJ2-7; 14 nucleotides line up with TRBD2. The germline gives CDR1 SGHAT, CDR2 FQNNGV. The CDR3 loop spans 16 amino acids. The J segment lost 6 bases and the V segment lost 1 base, leaving 5 bases of the junction unmatched. CDR3 loop: CASSLVAGLAGAEQYF. The DNA for the CDR3 is TGTGCCAGCAGCTTAGTGGCGGGACTAGCGGGGGCCGAGCAGTACTTC.

This chain connects TRBV20-1 to TRBJ1-5; D not resolved. The V end was cut by 3 bases, the J end by 5 bases, with 11 bases between. Germline V gene lookup returns CDR1 DFQATT and CDR2 SNEGSKA (reference sequence). The length of the CDR3 is 13 residues. In nucleotides, the CDR3 is TGCAGTGCTAGGAAGGGTATTGATCAGCCCCAGCATTTT. Protein sequence: CSARKGIDQPQHF.

The J gene is TRBJ2-5, the V gene TRBV9, with D unclear. Germline lookup yields CDR1 SGDLS and CDR2 YYNGEE. The CDR3 has 12 amino acids. The V and J ends lost 3 bases and 4 bases respectively, with 7 bases between them. CDR3 DNA sequence: TGTGCCAGCAGCGCCTACCGAGAGACCCAGTACTTC. It codes for CASSAYRETQYF.